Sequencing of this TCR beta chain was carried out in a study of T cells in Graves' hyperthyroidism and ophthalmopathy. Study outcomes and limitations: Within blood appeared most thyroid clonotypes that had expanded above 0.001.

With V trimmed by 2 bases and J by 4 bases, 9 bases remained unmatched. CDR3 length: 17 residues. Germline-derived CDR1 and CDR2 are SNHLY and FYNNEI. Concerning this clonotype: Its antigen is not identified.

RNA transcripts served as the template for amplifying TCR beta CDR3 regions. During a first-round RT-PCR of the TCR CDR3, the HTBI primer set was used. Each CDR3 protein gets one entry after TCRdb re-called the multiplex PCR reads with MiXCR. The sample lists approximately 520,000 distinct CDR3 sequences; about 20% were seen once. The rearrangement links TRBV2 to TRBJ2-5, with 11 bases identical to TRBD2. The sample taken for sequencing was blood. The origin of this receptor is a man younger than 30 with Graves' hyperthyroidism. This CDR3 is CASSEFSGRAVVETQYF. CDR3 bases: TGTGCCAGCAGTGAATTTAGCGGGAGGGCCGTTGTAGAGACCCAGTACTTC.